Listed below are T cell receptor beta chains from one sample, sequenced in a study of blood T cell repertoires in COVID-19. This table comes from immunoSEQ multiplex PCR, and its TCRdb copy is limited to in-frame clones, with some not included. Of hundreds of thousands of clones listed, about 86% are singletons. The source material was peripheral blood. These TCRs come from a woman in her 50s with acute or convalescent COVID-19. The CDR3 runs from the conserved cysteine through the conserved F or W. D genes are given only for firm matches. The size entry is marked missing in some rows and otherwise reads once, few, many or a size class.

>few|TRBV27|.|TRBJ2-5
TGTGCCAGCAGCCGTGTGGTGGCAGGGAGGGAGACCCAGTACTTC
CASSRVVAGRETQYF
>once|TRBV11-2|TRBD2|TRBJ2-7
TGTGCCAGCAGCTTAGTATTTCCCGTGAGCGGGGTTGAATCCTACGAGCAGTACTTC
CASSLVFPVSGVESYEQYF
>few|TRBV9|TRBD2|TRBJ2-1
TGTGCCAGCAGCGCCATACTAGCGGGAGGCATAAATGAGCAGTTCTTC
CASSAILAGGINEQFF
>.|TRBV29-1|.|TRBJ2-2
TGCAGCGTTGAAAATTACGGGAACACCGGGGAGCTGTTTTTT
CSVENYGNTGELFF
>few|TRBV6-1|TRBD1|TRBJ1-4
TGTGCCAGCAGTGGAGAGACAGGGGCAACTAATGAAAAACTGTTTTTT
CASSGETGATNEKLFF
>once|TRBV6-5|.|TRBJ2-5
TGTGCCAGCAGTTACTCGACAGAAATGGAGGAGACCCAGTACTTC
CASSYSTEMEETQYF
>.|TRBV6-2/TRBV6-3|TRBD1|TRBJ2-7
TGTGCCAGCAGTTCACCCGGGACAGGGAACGAGCAGTACTTC
CASSSPGTGNEQYF
>.|TRBV15|TRBD1|TRBJ2-3
TGTGCCACCAGCAGAGGCAGAGGGACCACAGGGGTTAGCACAGATACGCAGTATTTT
CATSRGRGTTGVSTDTQYF
>.|TRBV2|.|TRBJ1-2
TGTGCCAGCAAAGGAGGGGGGACTATCTATGGCTACACCTTC
CASKGGGTIYGYTF
>.|TRBV24-1|TRBD2|TRBJ2-3
TGTGCCACCAGTGCCTTAGGGACTAGCAAACGCACAGATACGCAGTATTTT
CATSALGTSKRTDTQYF
>.|TRBV3-1/TRBV3-2|TRBD2|TRBJ2-3
TGTGCCAGCAGCCTTCGGATAGCGGGAGGGACAGATACGCAGTATTTT
CASSLRIAGGTDTQYF
>.|TRBV10-2|TRBD2|TRBJ2-3
TGCGCCAGCAGGACTAGCGGGAGCACAGATACGCAGTATTTT
CASRTSGSTDTQYF
>.|TRBV6-5|.|TRBJ1-1
TGTGCCAGCCTCCGGGGACCGGGGGTGGCTGAAGCTTTCTTT
CASLRGPGVAEAFF
>.|TRBV19|.|TRBJ1-1
TGTGCCAGTAGTATAACGGGTGGAGAGGGCACTGAAGCTTTCTTT
CASSITGGEGTEAFF
>.|TRBV27|TRBD2|TRBJ2-1
TGTGCCAGCAGTCTAGCGGGACCCGACAATGAGCAGTTCTTC
CASSLAGPDNEQFF
>few|TRBV2|TRBD2|TRBJ2-7
TGTGCCAGCAGTGAAGGTGGGGGGGACGAGCAGTACTTC
CASSEGGGDEQYF
>.|TRBV7-9|TRBD2|TRBJ2-5
TGTGCCAGCAGCCCCAGCGGGAGAGTCCAAGAGACCCAGTACTTC
CASSPSGRVQETQYF
>.|TRBV24-1|TRBD1|TRBJ1-2
TGTGCCACCAGTGCCGGGACAGGGTACTATGGCTACACCTTC
CATSAGTGYYGYTF
>.|TRBV18|TRBD1|TRBJ2-5
TGTGCCAGCTCATTTCGGACAGGGCTGACCCAGTACTTC
CASSFRTGLTQYF
>.|TRBV10-1|.|TRBJ1-1
TGCGCCAGCAGCGTGGACTCGATCACTGAAGCTTTCTTT
CASSVDSITEAFF
>.|TRBV28|.|TRBJ2-1
TGTGCCAGCGGGGTGTTAAGGAGCGGCTACAATGAGCAGTTCTTC
CASGVLRSGYNEQFF
>.|TRBV6-6|.|TRBJ1-1
TGTGCCAGCAGTCAGCGACAGGTCCAGAACACTGAAGCTTTCTTT
CASSQRQVQNTEAFF
>.|TRBV13|.|TRBJ1-6
TGTGCCAGCAGCTTGCAGGGCGCAGCCAATTCACCCCTCCACTTT
CASSLQGAANSPLHF
>.|TRBV9|.|TRBJ1-2
TGTGCCAGCAGCGAAAACCCTGGCGGGGGGGTCCCTAACTATGGCTACACCTTC
CASSENPGGGVPNYGYTF
>.|TRBV11-2|.|TRBJ2-7
TGTGCCAGCAGCTCAGGCCGTACCTACGAGCAGTACTTC
CASSSGRTYEQYF
>.|TRBV28|.|TRBJ2-1
TGTGCCAGCAGACTCCGTAGTGAGCAGTTCTTC
CASRLRSEQFF
>once|TRBV2|.|TRBJ2-1
TGTGCCAGCAGTCAATTTTCCCAACCGGGAACTTGGAAGTTCTTC
CASSQFSQPGTWKFF
>.|TRBV5-6|TRBD2|TRBJ2-1
TGTGCCAGCAGCTTGCTAGCGGGAGGGTACAATGAGCAGTTCTTC
CASSLLAGGYNEQFF
>once|TRBV27|TRBD1|TRBJ2-7
TGTGCCAGCACCCAGAGTCGGACAGGATCCTACGAGCAGTACTTC
CASTQSRTGSYEQYF
>.|TRBV14|.|TRBJ1-1
TGTGCCAGCACCCCCCAGGGGAGGGGCACTGAAGCTTTCTTT
CASTPQGRGTEAFF
>.|TRBV5-1|TRBD1|TRBJ1-1
TGCGCCAGCAGCAGCAGGACAGGGGGCACTGAAGCTTTCTTT
CASSSRTGGTEAFF
>.|TRBV15|TRBD1|TRBJ2-3
TGTGCCACCAGCAGGGTGGACAGGGCCACAGATACGCAGTATTTT
CATSRVDRATDTQYF
>.|TRBV7-9|.|TRBJ1-4
TGTGCCAGCAGCTTAGCTGGGCAGACGTCCGAAAAACTGTTTTTT
CASSLAGQTSEKLFF
>once|TRBV6-5|TRBD2|TRBJ2-7
TGTGCCAGCATACCGAGCGGGAGGCAGGGAGAGCAGTACTTC
CASIPSGRQGEQYF
>.|TRBV10-3|TRBD1|TRBJ1-1
TGTGCCATCACTTCCGGGACAGAGAACACTGAAGCTTTCTTT
CAITSGTENTEAFF
>.|TRBV5-1|TRBD1|TRBJ2-7
TGCGCCAGCAGTCAACAGGGGTCCTTCTACGAGCAGTACTTC
CASSQQGSFYEQYF